The 25 T cell receptor beta chains below were found in one sample sequenced in a study of cytomegalovirus exposure and HLA in healthy donors. 60 Vbeta and 13 Jbeta primers were used in PCR. Sequencing used immunoSEQ multiplex PCR; TCRdb keeps in-frame clones, though not all of them. The sample records over 150,000 clones, around 72% being singletons. Sequencing used PBMCs. Receptors were obtained from a man aged 45 to 65 in good health and CMV-seronegative.

The chain carries TRBV11-2 and TRBJ2-5; possibly TRBD1 for D (7 bases). This CDR3 is 15 amino acids long. Germline V gene data show CDR1 as SGHAT and CDR2 as FQNNGV. V lost 2 bases and J 4 bases, leaving 14 bases between the germline ends. The CDR3 protein is CASSLLQGRRETQYF. The DNA of the CDR3 is TGTGCCAGCAGCTTATTACAGGGGAGGAGAGAGACCCAGTACTTC.

V usage is TRBV7-3 and J usage is TRBJ2-1, with D possibly being TRBD1 (6 bases). V dropped 3 bases and J dropped 5 bases, with 8 bases sitting between them. Germline V CDR1 and CDR2: SGHTA, FQGTGA. This CDR3 is 13 amino acids long. This CDR3 reads CASSFGQNNEQFF. The CDR3 region has the DNA TGTGCCAGCAGCTTTGGACAGAACAATGAGCAGTTCTTC.

For this clone: The junction differs from germline at one of its ends, possibly a read error. The chain is built from TRBV9 and TRBJ1-3; the match to TRBD1 covers 10 bases. Germline CDR1 reads SGDLS; CDR2 reads YYNGEE. This CDR3 spans 12 amino acids. CDR3 loop: CASSTRQGATDF. For the CDR3, the DNA is TGTGCCAGCAGCACCCGACAGGGGGCGACCGATTTT.

V usage is TRBV6-1 and J usage is TRBJ2-1, with 7 bases fitting TRBD2. Trimming took 4 bases from V and 5 from J; bases not matched to a gene: 5. This CDR3 spans 14 amino acids. The germline V gene has CDR1 MNHNS and CDR2 SASEGT. CDR3 in amino acids: CASSGTRGNNEQFF. CDR3 nucleotides: TGTGCCAGCAGTGGGACTAGGGGAAACAATGAGCAGTTCTTC.

This chain links TRBV10-3 with TRBJ1-1; 7 bases agree with TRBD1. Per the germline V gene, CDR1 is ENHRY and CDR2 is SYGVKD. The CDR3 is 14 residues long. The J segment lost 5 bases and the V segment lost 6 bases, leaving 9 bases of the junction unmatched. CDR3 in DNA: TGTGCCATCAGAACGACAGGGCATCCTACTGAAGCTTTCTTT. This codes for CAIRTTGHPTEAFF.

A few counts support this clone. The chain is built from TRBV19 and TRBJ1-1; TRBD1 might be the D (5 bases). Looked up from germline, CDR1 is LNHDA and CDR2 is SQIVND (reference sequence). CDR3 length: 15 residues. The ends were cut back, 8 bases at V and 2 bases at J, with 18 bases in the middle. CDR3 sequence (DNA): TGTGCCAGTGCCCGCCCAGACAGAGTTAACACTGAAGCTTTCTTT. Translation gives CASARPDRVNTEAFF.

Note on this clone: At one end the junction does not follow the germline gene, possibly because of a read error. This chain uses TRBV6-1 with TRBJ1-5; TRBD1 aligns across 8 bases. This CDR3 spans 14 amino acids. Germline values: CDR1 MNHNS, CDR2 SASEGT. The CDR3 coding sequence is TGTGCCCGCAGGGGGGACAGGAATTATCAGCCCCAGCATTTT. It specifies CARRGDRNYQPQHF.

In DNA, the CDR3 is TGTGCCAGCAGCACCCAACCTCTAGCGCCCAGGGTGGATACGCAGTATTTT. The encoded protein is CASSTQPLAPRVDTQYF. The chain uses TRBV7-2 and TRBJ2-3, with a tentative D call TRBD2 (6 bases). Between the trimmed V and J ends, which lost 5 bases and 6 bases, there was a span of 24 bases. CDR1 is SGHTA, CDR2 FQGNSA, per germline. The CDR3 loop spans 17 amino acids.

The chain joins TRBV15 to TRBJ2-7; weak D call: TRBD2 (5 bases). Trimming took off 4 bases at V and 0 bases at J, with 19 bases between the two ends. The CDR3 is 17 amino acids. CDR1 is LNHNV, CDR2 YYDKDF, per germline (reference sequence). The CDR3 coding sequence is TGTGCCACCAGCACCCAGGACTCCTTCGAGAGCTCCTACGAGCAGTACTTC. Translating gives CATSTQDSFESSYEQYF.

This clone appeared a few times. The V gene is TRBV5-6, the J gene TRBJ2-3; 10 bases map to TRBD1. Per germline, CDR1 SGHDT and CDR2 YYEEEE. Germline trimming cut 2 bases from V and 6 bases from J; bases unmatched to any gene: 6. The CDR3 spans 15 residues. CDR3 DNA: TGTGCCAGCAGCTTCAGACAGGGGGCTTGGGATACGCAGTATTTT. It yields the protein CASSFRQGAWDTQYF.

This chain uses TRBV4-1 with TRBJ2-1; D ambiguous. Germline V gives CDR1 MGHRA, CDR2 YSYEKL. Deletions cut 4 bases from V and 7 bases from J, with 17 bases between. The CDR3 has 15 residues. The CDR3 DNA reads as TGCGCCAGCAGCCTTGCCCTTGGGCGAAGGAATGAGCAGTTCTTC. Amino acids: CASSLALGRRNEQFF.

The chain carries TRBV4-2 and TRBJ1-2; D is undetermined. Germline CDR1 and CDR2: LGHNA and YNFKEQ. The V gene lost 5 bases and the J gene lost 7 bases, with 17 bases spanning the gap. CDR3 size: 14 residues. The CDR3 DNA is TGTGCCAGCAGCTCGACCGGGAGGGAAAGTGGCTACACCTTC. Its translation is CASSSTGRESGYTF.

This clone was detected only a few times. V is TRBV4-2 and J is TRBJ1-1; weak D call: TRBD1 (5 bases). This CDR3 has 15 amino acids. Trimming took off 0 bases at V and 2 bases at J, with 10 bases between the two ends. Per germline, CDR1 LGHNA and CDR2 YNFKEQ. The CDR3 reads CASSQEGGPNTEAFF. CDR3 nucleotide sequence: TGTGCCAGCAGCCAAGAGGGGGGACCTAACACTGAAGCTTTCTTT.

This chain uses TRBV5-4 with TRBJ2-5; 13 bases are shared with TRBD2. V dropped 1 base and J dropped 3; count of bases not matched to a gene: 6. The CDR3 extends over 17 amino acids. Germline CDR1 reads SGHNT; CDR2 reads YYREEE (reference sequence). CDR3 protein: CASSLKFTSGGEETQYF. CDR3 DNA sequence: TGTGCCAGCAGCTTGAAGTTTACTAGCGGGGGGGAAGAGACCCAGTACTTC. The full variable domain, its missing parts supplied by reference TRBV5-4 and TRBJ2-5, is ETGVTQSPTHLIKTRGQQVTLRCSSQSGHNTVSWYQQALGQGPQFIFQYYREEENGRGNFPPRFSGLQFPNYSSELNVNALELDDSALYLCASSLKFTSGGEETQYFGPGTRLLVL.

This clone has just a few counts. This rearrangement joins TRBV7-2 to TRBJ1-2; D remains unclear. Trimming left V 3 bases short and J 0 bases short, with 5 bases between. The germline gives CDR1 SGHTA, CDR2 FQGNSA. This CDR3 region has 13 residues. CDR3 protein: CASSFDTNYGYTF. The CDR3 DNA is TGTGCCAGCAGCTTCGACACTAACTATGGCTACACCTTC. The complete variable domain, with remaining parts taken from reference TRBV7-2 and TRBJ1-2, reads GAGVSQSPSNKVTEKGKDVELRCDPISGHTALYWYRQSLGQGLEFLIYFQGNSAPDKSGLPSDRFSAERTGGSVSTLTIQRTQQEDSAVYLCASSFDTNYGYTFGSGTRLTVV.

The chain carries TRBV27 and TRBJ2-3, with D maybe TRBD2 (5 bases). The CDR3 runs 15 residues. Germline assignment: CDR1 MNHEY and CDR2 SMNVEV (reference sequence). Trimming pared 2 bases from V and 5 bases from J, leaving 14 bases between. CDR3 protein: CASSLKAKTRDTQYF. In DNA form, the CDR3 reads TGTGCCAGCAGTTTAAAAGCTAAAACTAGAGATACGCAGTATTTT.

This chain uses TRBV7-2 with TRBJ1-3, with D possibly matching TRBD1 (6 bases). CDR3 size: 15 residues. The V end was cut by 3 bases, the J end by 4 bases, with 13 bases between. From germline, CDR1 is SGHTA and CDR2 FQGNSA. In DNA form, the CDR3 reads TGTGCCAGCAGCTTTACAGGGCTGGCGGGAAACACCATATATTTT. Protein: CASSFTGLAGNTIYF.

V and J are TRBV11-2 and TRBJ1-1; 10 bases are shared with TRBD1. J gave up 5 bases and V 4 bases, and 1 base lay outside the gene matches. This CDR3 has 13 amino acids. Germline V lookup: CDR1 SGHAT, CDR2 FQNNGV. The CDR3 DNA follows: TGTGCCAGCAGCTCGGACAGGGGGACTGAAGCTTTCTTT. Its translation: CASSSDRGTEAFF.

This chain joins TRBV19 and TRBJ1-4; TRBD1 matches at 7 bases. The CDR3 spans 14 residues. Per germline, CDR1 LNHDA and CDR2 SQIVND (reference sequence). V lost 8 bases and J lost 8; bases outside the gene matches: 11. CDR3 residues: CASLEPGGREKLFF. CDR3 coding DNA: TGTGCCAGTCTGGAGCCAGGGGGAAGGGAAAAACTGTTTTTT.

The chain couples TRBV27 to TRBJ1-1; unclear D gene. Trimming took off 3 bases at V and 0 bases at J, with 8 bases between the two ends. The CDR3 totals 14 residues. From germline, CDR1 is MNHEY and CDR2 SMNVEV (reference sequence). This CDR3 reads CASSFLAVNTEAFF. The CDR3 DNA reads as TGTGCCAGCAGTTTTTTGGCGGTGAACACTGAAGCTTTCTTT.

The genes are TRBV6-1 and TRBJ2-4; D perhaps matches TRBD2 (5 bases). Germline V lookup: CDR1 MNHNS, CDR2 SASEGT. The CDR3 totals 12 residues. Trimming pared 3 bases from V and 7 bases from J, leaving 7 bases between. DNA of the CDR3: TGTGCCAGCAGTGACCCGGGGAACATTCAGTACTTC. This translates into CASSDPGNIQYF.

CDR3 amino acids: CASSDSRPGAFSYEQYF. In nucleotides, the CDR3 is TGTGCCAGCAGTGATTCCCGGCCAGGGGCCTTCTCCTACGAGCAGTACTTC. The J gene is TRBJ2-7, the V gene TRBV2; D is perhaps TRBD1 (6 bases). The length of the CDR3 is 17 residues. V was trimmed by 3 bases and J by 0 bases, leaving 18 bases between them. Germline V CDR1 and CDR2: SNHLY, FYNNEI.

A word on this clone: Relative to the germline gene, one junction end is altered; a read error may explain this. This chain joins TRBV15 and TRBJ2-7; 7 bases are shared with TRBD1. Per the germline V gene, CDR1 is LNHNV and CDR2 is YYDKDF (reference sequence). The CDR3 has 14 residues. DNA for the CDR3: TGTGCCACCAGCTCCCCGACAGGGAACTACAAGCAGTACTTC. Its translation: CATSSPTGNYKQYF.

Turning to this clone: Other nucleotide sequences from this sample produce the same CDR3. CDR3 in DNA: TGTGCCAGTACCCTAGGGGTGAACACTGAAGCTTTCTTT. Translating gives CASTLGVNTEAFF. The V and J genes are TRBV7-9 and TRBJ1-1; possibly TRBD1 for D (5 bases). Trimming took 9 bases from V and 0 from J, leaving 11 bases between them. The CDR3 is 13 residues long. CDR1 and CDR2 (germline): SEHNR, FQNEAQ (reference sequence).

J is TRBJ1-5 and V is TRBV4-1; unclear D gene. Trimming left V 1 base short and J 8 bases short, with 9 bases between. Germline CDR1 is MGHRA and CDR2 is YSYEKL. This CDR3 region has 13 residues. The CDR3 DNA sequence: TGCGCCAGCAGCCAAGCTTGGGGAGAGCCCCAGCATTTT. Translation gives CASSQAWGEPQHF.